This T cell receptor (beta chain) was captured by sequencing in a study of blood T cell repertoires in COVID-19. The CDR3 is 12 amino acids. Trimming removed 4 bases from V and 16 bases from J, with 16 bases in between. Germline CDR1 is LNHNV and CDR2 is YYDKDF (reference sequence). The table came from immunoSEQ multiplex PCR; TCRdb's copy has only in-frame clones and leaves some out. Of about 320,000 clones listed, 88% were seen once; the top ten hold roughly 1.7%. The source of this sequence is a woman in her 30s with COVID-19, enrolled during active disease. The genes are TRBV15 and TRBJ2-2, with a tentative D call TRBD2 (6 bases). The source material was peripheral blood. CDR3 in amino acids: CATSTRRGGRFF. The DNA for the CDR3 is TGTGCCACCAGCACCCGACGAGGAGGGCGGTTTTTT.